This passage covers 6 T cell receptor beta chains from one sample sequenced in a study of graft-versus-host responses after intestinal transplantation. The assay was immunoSEQ multiplex PCR, and TCRdb's table has in-frame clones only and misses some. The sample gives over 85,000 clones, 85% to 95% of which show up once; 0.49% is in the top ten. The antigens of these receptors remain unknown. Sequencing was performed on unstimulated CD8+ T cells sorted from spleen or lymph node cells, taken before intestinal transplant. The receptor set was obtained from a human donor who received an intestinal transplant.

V usage is TRBV4-1 and J usage is TRBJ1-3, with 7 bases aligning to TRBD1. The CDR3 spans 16 residues. Per the germline V gene, CDR1 is MGHRA and CDR2 is YSYEKL. Unmatched junction bases numbered 7, after V lost 5 bases and J lost 0 bases. The CDR3 coding sequence is TGCGCCAGCAGCTCCACCACAGGGGCCTCTGGAAACACCATATATTTT. Its protein is CASSSTTGASGNTIYF.

This chain connects TRBV29-1 to TRBJ1-5; D is uncertain. Trimming stripped 6 bases from V and 3 bases from J, with 18 bases between. The CDR3 loop spans 15 amino acids. Germline V gene data show CDR1 as SQVTM and CDR2 as ANQGSEA. DNA of the CDR3: TGCAGCGTCGCTGAGGTCGAGGGCCCCAATCAGCCCCAGCATTTT. Protein sequence: CSVAEVEGPNQPQHF.

The genes are TRBV15 and TRBJ2-7, with 8 bases lining up with TRBD1. This CDR3 comprises 16 residues. Germline CDR1 LNHNV, CDR2 YYDKDF (reference sequence). Trimming at V came to 0 bases and at J to 2 bases, leaving 6 bases not matched to a gene. CDR3 nucleotides: TGTGCCACCAGCAGAGATAAGGGGACAGGAGCCTACGAGCAGTACTTC. Its protein is CATSRDKGTGAYEQYF.

The rearrangement uses TRBV30 and TRBJ2-3; no reliable D call. Germline V lookup: CDR1 GTSNPN, CDR2 SVGIG (reference sequence). The CDR3 is 13 amino acids. V was cut by 7 bases and J by 0 bases, with 11 bases left in between. CDR3: CAFRFSSTDTQYF. CDR3 DNA sequence: TGTGCCTTCAGGTTCTCTAGCACAGATACGCAGTATTTT. The full variable domain, rest sourced from reference TRBV30 and TRBJ2-3, is SQTIHQWPATLVQPVGSPLSLECTVEGTSNPNLYWYRQAAGRGLQLLFYSVGIGQISSEVPQNLSASRPQDRQFILSSKKLLLSDSGFYLCAFRFSSTDTQYFGPGTRLTVL.

The J gene is TRBJ2-3, the V gene TRBV5-5; D not resolved. CDR3 length equals 14 residues. Trimming took off 1 base at V and 4 bases at J, with 10 bases between the two ends. The germline CDR1 and CDR2 sequences are SGHKS and YYEKEE (reference sequence). The CDR3: CASSLWAAPDTQYF. The CDR3 nucleotides read TGTGCCAGCAGCTTGTGGGCAGCCCCAGATACGCAGTATTTT.

The chain recombines TRBV7-9 with TRBJ2-7; 9 nucleotides agree with TRBD1. Germline V gene data show CDR1 as SEHNR and CDR2 as FQNEAQ (reference sequence). The length of the CDR3 is 14 residues. J lost 6 bases, V lost 4 bases, and 7 bases had no gene match. The CDR3 is CASSSTRQGGEQYF. CDR3 DNA: TGTGCCAGCAGCTCCACTCGACAGGGGGGCGAGCAGTACTTC.